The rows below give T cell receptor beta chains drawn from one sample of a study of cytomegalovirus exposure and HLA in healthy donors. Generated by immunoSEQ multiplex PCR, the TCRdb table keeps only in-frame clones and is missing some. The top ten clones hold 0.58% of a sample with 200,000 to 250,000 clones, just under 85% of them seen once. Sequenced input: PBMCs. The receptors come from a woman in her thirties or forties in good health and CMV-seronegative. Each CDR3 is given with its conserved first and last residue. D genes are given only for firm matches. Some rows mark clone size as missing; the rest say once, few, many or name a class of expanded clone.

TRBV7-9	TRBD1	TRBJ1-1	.	TGTGCCAGCAGCTATTACAGGGGGCGTAAATCTTGGACTGAAGCTTTCTTT	CASSYYRGRKSWTEAFF
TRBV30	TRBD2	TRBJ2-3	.	TGTGCCTGGAGGACTAGCGGGGGAGCAGATACGCAGTATTTT	CAWRTSGGADTQYF
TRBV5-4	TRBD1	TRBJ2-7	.	TGTGCCAGCAGCTTCGGGACAGGGGTCCACGAGCAGTACTTC	CASSFGTGVHEQYF
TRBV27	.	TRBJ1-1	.	TGTGCCAGCAGTTTATCCTACCGCAAGGGGTCTGAAGCTTTCTTT	CASSLSYRKGSEAFF
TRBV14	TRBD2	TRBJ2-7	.	TGTGCCAGCAGCCGTAGGGACTACCCTCCGGGGGAGCAGTACTTC	CASSRRDYPPGEQYF
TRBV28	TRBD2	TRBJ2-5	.	TGTGCCAGCAGTTTACCTAGCGGGGGGCAAGAGACCCAGTACTTC	CASSLPSGGQETQYF
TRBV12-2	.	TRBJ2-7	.	TGTGCAAGTCGCTACCGAGACAGCTCCTACGAGCAGTACTTC	CASRYRDSSYEQYF
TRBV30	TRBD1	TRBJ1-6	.	TGTGCCTGGAGTAGGTGGGCAGGGGGTTCACCCCTCCACTTT	CAWSRWAGGSPLHF
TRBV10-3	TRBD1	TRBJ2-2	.	TGTGCCATCGGTGACAGGGACACCGGGGAGCTGTTTTTT	CAIGDRDTGELFF
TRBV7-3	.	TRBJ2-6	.	TGTGCCAGCAGCTTAGGGAGGTCTGGGGCCAACGTCCTGACTTTC	CASSLGRSGANVLTF
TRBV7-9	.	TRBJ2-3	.	TGTGCCAGCAGCTTAGAGCCCCCCACGCAGTATTTT	CASSLEPPTQYF
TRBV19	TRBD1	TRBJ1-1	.	TGTGCCAGTAGTATATCTTCGACAGGGGGCACTGAAGCTTTCTTT	CASSISSTGGTEAFF
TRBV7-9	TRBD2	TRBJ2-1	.	TGTGCCAGCAGCTCGTTAGCGGGGGGCACCTTTAGCTCCTACAATGAGCAGTTCTTC	CASSSLAGGTFSSYNEQFF
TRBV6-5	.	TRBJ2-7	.	TGTGCCAGCAGTTACTCGGGGGGACCCTACGAGCAGTACTTC	CASSYSGGPYEQYF
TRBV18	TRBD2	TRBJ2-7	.	TGTGCCAGCTCACAGACTAGCGGGGGCTACGAGCAGTACTTC	CASSQTSGGYEQYF
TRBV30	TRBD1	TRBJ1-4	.	TGTGCCTGGAGCGACCGGGACAGGGGGCATGAAAAACTGTTTTTT	CAWSDRDRGHEKLFF
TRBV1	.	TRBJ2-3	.	TGCACCAGCAGCCATATGGGAGGGGGGGCCAGCACAGATACGCAGTATTTT	CTSSHMGGGASTDTQYF
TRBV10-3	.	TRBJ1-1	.	TGTGCCATCACCCAGGGGAACACTGAAGCTTTCTTT	CAITQGNTEAFF
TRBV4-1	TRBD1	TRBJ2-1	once	TGCGCCAGCAGCTTCCAGGGGGATGAGCAGTTCTTC	CASSFQGDEQFF
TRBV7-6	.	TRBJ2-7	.	TGTGCCAGCAGCTTAGGGCAAGAGCAGTACTTC	CASSLGQEQYF
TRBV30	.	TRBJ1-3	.	TGTGCCTGGAGTCACAGTACCTTCTCTGGAAACACCATATATTTT	CAWSHSTFSGNTIYF
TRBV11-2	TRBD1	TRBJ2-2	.	TGTGCCAGCAGCTTAGGCGACAGGGGGCGAACCGGGGAGCTGTTTTTT	CASSLGDRGRTGELFF
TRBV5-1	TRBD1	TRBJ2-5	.	TGCGCCAGCAGCTTGAACAGGGGGCGCACAGAGACCCAGTACTTC	CASSLNRGRTETQYF
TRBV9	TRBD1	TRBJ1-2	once	TGTGCCAGCAGCGTAGGTGGGACAGGGACGGACTATGGCTACACCTTC	CASSVGGTGTDYGYTF
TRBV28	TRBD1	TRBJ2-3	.	TGTGCCAGCAGTCTCCTTTTTGGACAGGGGGAAGATACGCAGTATTTT	CASSLLFGQGEDTQYF
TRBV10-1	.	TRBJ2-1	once	TGCGCCAGCAGTGAGTCCGCGGGCAATGAGCAGTTCTTC	CASSESAGNEQFF
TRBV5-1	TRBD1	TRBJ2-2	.	TGCGCCAGCACACAGACAGGGGCTAACACCGGGGAGCTGTTTTTT	CASTQTGANTGELFF
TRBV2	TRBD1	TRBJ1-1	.	TGTGCCAGCACGACAGGGGGTCTCACTGAAGCTTTCTTT	CASTTGGLTEAFF
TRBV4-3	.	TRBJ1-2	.	TGCGCCAGCAGCCAAGATCTGCAGGGCGCTAACTATGGCTACACCTTC	CASSQDLQGANYGYTF
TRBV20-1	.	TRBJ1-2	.	TGCAGTGCCGAGGGCTTGGGTGGCTACACCTTC	CSAEGLGGYTF
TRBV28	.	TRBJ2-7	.	TGTGCCAGCAAATCCCCTAGGAAGCAGTACTTC	CASKSPRKQYF
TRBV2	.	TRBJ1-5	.	TGTGCCAGCAGTGGGACAGTTAATAGCAATCAGCCCCAGCATTTT	CASSGTVNSNQPQHF